This TCR beta chain was retrieved from a study of T cell responses to AZD1222 COVID-19 vaccine. As for this clone: Its antigen is not identified.

Only in-frame clones appear in the TCRdb table, and some are missing; sequencing was by immunoSEQ multiplex PCR. The table includes more than 85,000 clones, roughly 80% detected once. CDR1 MNHNY and CDR2 SVGAGI come from the germline V gene (reference sequence). The CDR3 runs to 16 residues. The V end was cut by 2 bases, the J end by 1 base, with 12 bases between. Points from the study as a whole: The sample set comprised mostly white British donors with more females, and clonal diversity was possibly underestimated. Repertoires were collected only later (after the peak T cell response had occurred). Once two AZD1222 doses were given, Spike-specific TCR breadth and depth went up. Within unmutated variant regions lay the reported targets of nearly half of spike-specific TCRs.

The TCR sequence derives from an adult who received the AZD1222 COVID-19 vaccine. The V and J genes are TRBV6-6 and TRBJ2-4; D not certain. Here the sequenced sample was peripheral blood, taken 28 days after the second AZD1222 dose. DNA of the CDR3: TGTGCCAGCAGTTACGCCGCACTTGGGGCCAAAAACATTCAGTACTTC. Residues: CASSYAALGAKNIQYF.